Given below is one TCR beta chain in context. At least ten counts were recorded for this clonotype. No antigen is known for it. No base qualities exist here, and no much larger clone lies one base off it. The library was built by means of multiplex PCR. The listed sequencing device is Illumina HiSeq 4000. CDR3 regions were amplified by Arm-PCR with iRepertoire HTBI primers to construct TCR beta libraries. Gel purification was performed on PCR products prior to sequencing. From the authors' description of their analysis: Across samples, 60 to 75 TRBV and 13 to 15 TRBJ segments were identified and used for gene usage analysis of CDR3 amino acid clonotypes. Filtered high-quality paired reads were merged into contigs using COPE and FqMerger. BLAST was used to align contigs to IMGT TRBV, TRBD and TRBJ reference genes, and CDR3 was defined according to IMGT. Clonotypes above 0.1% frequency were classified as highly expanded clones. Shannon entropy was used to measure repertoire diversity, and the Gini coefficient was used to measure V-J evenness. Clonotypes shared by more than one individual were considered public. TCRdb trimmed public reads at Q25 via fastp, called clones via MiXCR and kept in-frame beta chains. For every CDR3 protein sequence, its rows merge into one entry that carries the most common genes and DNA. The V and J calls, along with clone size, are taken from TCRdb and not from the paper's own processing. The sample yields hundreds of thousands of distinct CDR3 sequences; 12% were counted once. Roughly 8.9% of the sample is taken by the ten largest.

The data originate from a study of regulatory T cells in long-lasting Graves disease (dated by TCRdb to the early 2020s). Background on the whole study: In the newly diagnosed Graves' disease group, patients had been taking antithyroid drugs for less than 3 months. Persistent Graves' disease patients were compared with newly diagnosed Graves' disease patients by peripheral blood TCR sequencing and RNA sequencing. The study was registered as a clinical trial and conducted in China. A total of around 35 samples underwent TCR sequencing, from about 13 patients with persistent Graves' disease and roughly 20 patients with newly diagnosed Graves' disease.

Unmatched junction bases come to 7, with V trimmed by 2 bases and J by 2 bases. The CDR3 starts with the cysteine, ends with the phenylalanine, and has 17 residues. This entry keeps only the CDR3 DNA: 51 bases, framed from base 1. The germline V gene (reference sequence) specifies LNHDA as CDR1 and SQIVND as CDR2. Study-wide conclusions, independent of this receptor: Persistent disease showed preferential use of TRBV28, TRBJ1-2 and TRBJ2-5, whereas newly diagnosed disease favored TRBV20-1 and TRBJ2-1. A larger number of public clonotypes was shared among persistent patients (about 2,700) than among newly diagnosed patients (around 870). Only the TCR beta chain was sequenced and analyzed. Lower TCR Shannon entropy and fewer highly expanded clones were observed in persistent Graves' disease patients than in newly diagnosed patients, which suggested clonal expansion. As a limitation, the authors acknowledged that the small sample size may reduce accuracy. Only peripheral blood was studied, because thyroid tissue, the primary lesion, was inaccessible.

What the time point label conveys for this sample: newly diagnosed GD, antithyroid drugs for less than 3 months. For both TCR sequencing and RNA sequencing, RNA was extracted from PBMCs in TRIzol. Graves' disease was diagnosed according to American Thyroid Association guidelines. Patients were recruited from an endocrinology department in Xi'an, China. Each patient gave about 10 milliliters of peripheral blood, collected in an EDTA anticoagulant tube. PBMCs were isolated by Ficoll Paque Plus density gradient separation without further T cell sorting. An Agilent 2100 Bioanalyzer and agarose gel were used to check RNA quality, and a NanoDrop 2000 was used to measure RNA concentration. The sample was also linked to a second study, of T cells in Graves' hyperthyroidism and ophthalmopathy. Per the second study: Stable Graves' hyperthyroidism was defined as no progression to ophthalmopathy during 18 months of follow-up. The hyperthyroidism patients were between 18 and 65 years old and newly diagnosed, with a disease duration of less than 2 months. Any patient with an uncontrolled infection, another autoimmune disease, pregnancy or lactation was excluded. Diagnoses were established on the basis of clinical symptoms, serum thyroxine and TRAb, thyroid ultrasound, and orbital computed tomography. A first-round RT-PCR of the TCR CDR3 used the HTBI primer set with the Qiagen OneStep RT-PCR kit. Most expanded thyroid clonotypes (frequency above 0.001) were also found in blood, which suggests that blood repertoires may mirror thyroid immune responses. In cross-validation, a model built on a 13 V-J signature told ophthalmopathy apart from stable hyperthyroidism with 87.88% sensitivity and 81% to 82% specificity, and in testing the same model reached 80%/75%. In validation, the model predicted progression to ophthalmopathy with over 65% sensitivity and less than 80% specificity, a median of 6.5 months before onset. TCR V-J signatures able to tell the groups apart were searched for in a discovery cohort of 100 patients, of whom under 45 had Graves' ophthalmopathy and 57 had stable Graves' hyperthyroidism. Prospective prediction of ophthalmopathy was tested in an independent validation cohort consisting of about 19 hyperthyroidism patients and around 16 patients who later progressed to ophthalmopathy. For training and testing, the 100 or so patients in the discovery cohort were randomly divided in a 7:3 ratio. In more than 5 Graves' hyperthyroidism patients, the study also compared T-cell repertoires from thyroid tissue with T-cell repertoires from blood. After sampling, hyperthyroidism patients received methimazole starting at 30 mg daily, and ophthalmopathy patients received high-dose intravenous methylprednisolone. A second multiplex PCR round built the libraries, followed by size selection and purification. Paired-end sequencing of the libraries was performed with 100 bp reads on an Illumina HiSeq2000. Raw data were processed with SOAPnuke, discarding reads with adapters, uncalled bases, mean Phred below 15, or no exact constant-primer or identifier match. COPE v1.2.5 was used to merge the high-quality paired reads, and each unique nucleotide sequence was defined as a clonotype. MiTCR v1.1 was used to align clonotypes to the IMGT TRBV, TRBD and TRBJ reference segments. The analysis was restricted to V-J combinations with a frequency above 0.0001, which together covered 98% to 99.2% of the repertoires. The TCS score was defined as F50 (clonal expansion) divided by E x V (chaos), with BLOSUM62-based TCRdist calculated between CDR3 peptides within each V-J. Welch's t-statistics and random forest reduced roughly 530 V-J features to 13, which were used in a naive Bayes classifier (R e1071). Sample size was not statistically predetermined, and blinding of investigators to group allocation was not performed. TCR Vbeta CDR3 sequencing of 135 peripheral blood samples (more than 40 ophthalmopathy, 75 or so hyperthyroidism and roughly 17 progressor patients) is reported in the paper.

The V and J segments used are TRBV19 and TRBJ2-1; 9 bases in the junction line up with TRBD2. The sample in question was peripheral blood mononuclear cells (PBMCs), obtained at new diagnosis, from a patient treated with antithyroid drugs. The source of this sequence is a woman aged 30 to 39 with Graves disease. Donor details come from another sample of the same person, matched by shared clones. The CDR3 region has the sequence CASSIKSPSGTYNEQFF. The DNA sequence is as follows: TGTGCCAGTAGTATAAAATCTCCTAGCGGGACCTACAATGAGCAGTTCTTC.